Listed below are T cell receptor beta chains from one sample, sequenced in a study of T cells in Graves' hyperthyroidism and ophthalmopathy. Each CDR3 protein gets one entry after TCRdb re-called the multiplex PCR reads with MiXCR. The sample has about 360,000 distinct CDR3 sequences; roughly 25% are singletons. Sequencing was performed on blood. These receptors were obtained from a man in his fifties or sixties with Graves' hyperthyroidism. The CDR3 runs from the conserved cysteine through the conserved F or W. The D gene is left open where the match is weak. A clone size is listed for some rows: how often the clone was seen (once, few, many), or a class if it is expanded.

>.|TRBJ1-1|.|TRBV3-1
CASSHRGWGTEAFF
>.|TRBJ1-2|.|TRBV3-1
CASSRGEGISYGYTF
>few|TRBJ2-7|.|TRBV29-1
CSVEGNYEQYF
>few|TRBJ2-2|.|TRBV7-3
CASSLNAGNTGELFF
>once|TRBJ2-4|.|TRBV6-1
CASSEVWGDKNIRYF
>few|TRBJ1-4|.|TRBV2
CATGRTTNEKLFF
>many|TRBJ2-7|TRBD1|TRBV5-1
CASSPGQVAYEQYF
>many|TRBJ2-2|TRBD2|TRBV12-3/TRBV12-4
CASSTPAGELWDTGELFF
>many|TRBJ1-1|.|TRBV28
CASSPLLNTEAFF
>.|TRBJ2-3|TRBD2|TRBV7-3
CASSSPGLAGLKYF
>.|TRBJ2-7|.|TRBV27
CATRSPQTRVYEQYF
>.|TRBJ1-2|.|TRBV20-1
CSASRVEYGYTF
>.|TRBJ2-1|TRBD2|TRBV6-2/TRBV6-3
CASRYTSGSYNEQFF
>.|TRBJ2-1|TRBD2|TRBV30
CAWTKLAGVTSEQFF
>many|TRBJ2-7|TRBD2|TRBV28
CASSPGLAGRREQYF
>few|TRBJ2-1|TRBD1|TRBV27
CASTADRFGNEQFF
>many|TRBJ1-1|.|TRBV20-1
CSARDRTRTGTEAFF
>many|TRBJ2-7|.|TRBV2
CASSGAYEQYF
>many|TRBJ2-5|.|TRBV29-1
CSVRQGGRETQYF
>.|TRBJ1-1|.|TRBV7-2
CASSARLRGYGINTEAFF
>.|TRBJ1-1|.|TRBV2
CASTPGLWTTEAFF
>.|TRBJ2-7|.|TRBV19
CASSISGLTPYEQYF
>.|TRBJ2-3|.|TRBV6-2/TRBV6-3
CASSLGAGVKTDTQYF
>few|TRBJ1-1|TRBD1|TRBV2
CASSEQGRAEAFF
>.|TRBJ1-4|.|TRBV5-1
CASSLGRVSTNEKLFF
>.|TRBJ2-7|TRBD2|TRBV9
CATSGGGASTYEQYF
>.|TRBJ2-1|TRBD2|TRBV5-1
CASSLPSGGYNEQFF
>.|TRBJ2-2|TRBD2|TRBV9
CASSVGASGFTGELFF
>.|TRBJ2-3|.|TRBV5-6
CASSVQGLGDTQYF
>many|TRBJ2-7|.|TRBV18
CASSPGVQGAYEQYF
>.|TRBJ1-5|.|TRBV19
CASSIWPDPGRQPQHF
>.|TRBJ2-1|TRBD2|TRBV19
CASRHTGLTGGEQFF
>few|TRBJ2-2|.|TRBV10-3
CAISDPNTGELFF